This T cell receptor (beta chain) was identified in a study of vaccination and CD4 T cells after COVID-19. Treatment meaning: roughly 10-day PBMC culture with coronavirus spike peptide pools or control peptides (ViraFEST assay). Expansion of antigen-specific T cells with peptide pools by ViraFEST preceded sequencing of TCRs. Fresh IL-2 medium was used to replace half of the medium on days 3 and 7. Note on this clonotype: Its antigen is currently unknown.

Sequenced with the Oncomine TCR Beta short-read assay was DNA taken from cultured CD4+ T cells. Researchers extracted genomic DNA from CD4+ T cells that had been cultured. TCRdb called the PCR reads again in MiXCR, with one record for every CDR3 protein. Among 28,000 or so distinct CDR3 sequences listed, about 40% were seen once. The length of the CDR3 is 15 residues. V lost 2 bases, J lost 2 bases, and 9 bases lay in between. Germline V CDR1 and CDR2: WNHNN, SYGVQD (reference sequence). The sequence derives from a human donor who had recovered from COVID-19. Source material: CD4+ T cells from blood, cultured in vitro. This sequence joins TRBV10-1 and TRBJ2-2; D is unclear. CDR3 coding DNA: TGCGCCAGCAGTGAGCCCTCGATAAACACCGGGGAGCTGTTTTTT. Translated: CASSEPSINTGELFF.